This T cell receptor beta chain appears in the sequencing data of a study of regulatory T cells in long-lasting Graves disease. Study outcomes and limitations: Those with persistent Graves' had less TCR diversity than newly diagnosed patients.

A remark on this clonotype: Its antigen remains unknown.

The sample's time point: newly diagnosed GD, antithyroid drugs for less than 3 months. PBMC RNA was the source of the TCR library. Relying on iRepertoire HTBI primers and Arm-PCR of CDR3 regions, the team built TCR beta libraries. Each CDR3 protein is one row after TCRdb ran MiXCR on the multiplex PCR reads. The sample includes around 470,000 distinct CDR3 sequences, less than 15% of them seen just once. These data also formed part of another study, on T cells in Graves' hyperthyroidism and ophthalmopathy.

The sequenced sample was peripheral blood mononuclear cells (PBMCs), obtained at new diagnosis, from a patient treated with antithyroid drugs. The clonotype comes from a woman between 45 and 60 years old with Graves disease.

CDR3 bases: TGTGCCAGCAGCTTTGGGTCAGTCACCGGGGAGCTGTTTTTT. It specifies CASSFGSVTGELFF. The chain has TRBV5-6 and TRBJ2-2, with D hard to call. V was cut by 2 bases and J by 4 bases, with 9 bases left in between. This CDR3 has 14 residues. Looked up from germline, CDR1 is SGHDT and CDR2 is YYEEEE.